The 19 T cell receptor beta chains reported below all come from one sample, sequenced in a study of CD8 T cells in ankylosing spondylitis. TCRdb used MiXCR to reprocess the 5' RACE reads, holding one entry per CDR3 protein. The sample holds roughly 130,000 distinct CDR3 sequences, around 7% seen once. Sequenced input: blood, either unsorted or a sorted T cell fraction (not recorded which). Receptors originate from a male donor with ankylosing spondylitis or in good health (not recorded which).

This clonotype was seen many times. The V and J genes are TRBV5-1 and TRBJ2-3, with 8 bases fitting TRBD2. CDR3 length equals 14 residues. CDR1 SGHRS and CDR2 YFSETQ come from the germline V gene. V gave up 6 bases and J gave up 2 bases; unmatched junction bases: 5. CDR3 coding DNA: TGCGCCAGCATGGGCGGGGGGACCACAGATACGCAGTATTTT. This sequence encodes CASMGGGTTDTQYF.

This clonotype was recorded at least ten times. This chain links TRBV20-1 with TRBJ1-6; D perhaps matches TRBD1 (5 bases). CDR3 length equals 15 residues. Germline lookup yields CDR1 DFQATT and CDR2 SNEGSKA (reference sequence). The V end was cut by 2 bases, the J end by 9 bases, with 17 bases between. CDR3 region: CSARRLGQEFSPLHF. CDR3 in DNA: TGCAGTGCTAGACGCTTGGGGCAGGAATTTTCACCCCTCCACTTT.

This clonotype was counted at least ten times. The chain uses TRBV5-1 and TRBJ1-1; TRBD1 might be the D (6 bases). The CDR3 extends over 16 amino acids. CDR1 SGHRS and CDR2 YFSETQ come from the germline V gene. Deletions cut 3 bases from V and 3 bases from J, with 18 bases between. The CDR3 reads CASSWGPRTGDTEAFF. CDR3 DNA sequence: TGCGCCAGCAGCTGGGGGCCTCGAACGGGAGACACTGAAGCTTTCTTT.

This clonotype was detected only a few times. A much larger clone sits a single nucleotide away, making a read error possible. The chain carries TRBV7-9 and TRBJ1-2, with TRBD1 identical over 12 bases. From germline, CDR1 is SEHNR and CDR2 FQNEAQ (reference sequence). V shed 5 bases, J shed 5 bases, and the junction held 6 bases outside the gene matches. This CDR3 has 15 amino acids. CDR3 DNA: TGTGCCAGCAGCACCCGGGACAGGGGGCGATATGGCTACACCTTC. Its translation is CASSTRDRGRYGYTF. The whole variable domain, remainder taken from reference TRBV7-9 and TRBJ1-2, is DTGVSQNPRHKITKRGQNVTFRCDPISEHNRLYWYRQTLGQGPEFLTYFQNEAQLEKSRLLSDRFSAERPKGSFSTLEIQRTEQGDSAMYLCASSTRDRGRYGYTFGSGTRLTVV.

This clonotype was seen repeatedly, ten times or more. This chain joins TRBV12-3 or TRBV12-4 and TRBJ2-5; 8 bases map to TRBD1. V shed 3 bases and J 5 bases; nucleotides not matched to a gene: 2. The CDR3 length is 13 residues. The CDR3 reads CASSFQGAETQYF. The CDR3 DNA reads as TGTGCCAGCAGTTTTCAGGGGGCTGAGACCCAGTACTTC.

This clonotype was recorded many times. The chain combines TRBV30 with TRBJ2-1; D possibly corresponds to TRBD1 (5 bases). The V gene's germline CDR1 is GTSNPN and CDR2 SVGIG (reference sequence). The length of the CDR3 is 16 residues. V gave up 1 base and J gave up 2 bases, with 15 bases separating them. CDR3 loop: CAWSGSGATTYNEQFF. Here the CDR3 DNA reads TGTGCCTGGAGTGGTTCTGGGGCGACCACCTACAATGAGCAGTTCTTC.

There are a few counts of this clonotype. This chain connects TRBV15 to TRBJ2-7, with D maybe TRBD1 (6 bases). The CDR3 has 13 amino acids. Germline V gene sequence: CDR1 LNHNV, CDR2 YYDKDF (reference sequence). Trimming cost V 3 bases and J 4 bases, with 10 bases left between them. For the CDR3, the DNA is TGTGCCACCAGCAGTGGGGACAAATACGAGCAGTACTTC. Encoded protein: CATSSGDKYEQYF.

In this sample, this clonotype turned up many times. The chain uses TRBV19 and TRBJ1-5; weak D call: TRBD1 (6 bases). CDR3 length: 17 amino acids. Deletions cut 0 bases from V and 4 bases from J, with 16 bases between. CDR1 and CDR2 from the germline V gene are LNHDA and SQIVND (reference sequence). The CDR3 coding sequence is TGTGCCAGTAGTATAGATCACCGGGGGCGCTGGAATCAGCCCCAGCATTTT. Amino acids: CASSIDHRGRWNQPQHF.

This clonotype was recorded at least ten times. The V gene is TRBV28, the J gene TRBJ2-2, with 7 bases matching TRBD1. The CDR3 is 14 amino acids. With V trimmed by 3 bases and J by 7 bases, 5 bases remained unmatched. The germline V gene encodes CDR1 MDHEN and CDR2 SYDVKM. The CDR3 spells CASSFQGESGELFF. Written as DNA, the CDR3 is TGTGCCAGCAGTTTCCAGGGGGAAAGCGGGGAGCTGTTTTTT. The variable domain in full, with the rest retrieved from reference TRBV28 and TRBJ2-2, is DVKVTQSSRYLVKRTGEKVFLECVQDMDHENMFWYRQDPGLGLRLIYFSYDVKMKEKGDIPEGYSVSREKKERFSLILESASTNQTSMYLCASSFQGESGELFFGEGSRLTVL.

This clonotype has ten or more counts. V gene TRBV20-1 combines with J gene TRBJ2-2; TRBD1 might be the D (6 bases). Trimming removed 3 bases from V and 4 bases from J, with 9 bases in between. The CDR3 is made up of 13 amino acids. The germline CDR1 and CDR2 sequences are DFQATT and SNEGSKA (reference sequence). The chain's CDR3 is CSASATGTGELFF. CDR3 coding DNA: TGCAGTGCTAGTGCGACAGGCACCGGGGAGCTGTTTTTT.

Many counts were recorded for this clonotype. The chain links TRBV7-2 to TRBJ2-7; maybe TRBD2 (5 bases). The germline V gene has CDR1 SGHTA and CDR2 FQGNSA. V was shortened by 2 bases and J by 1 base, with 12 bases between the two germline ends. The CDR3 contains 15 residues. The CDR3 loop is CASSLSASSSYEQYF. CDR3 nucleotide sequence: TGTGCCAGCAGCTTAAGCGCTAGCAGTTCCTACGAGCAGTACTTC.

This clonotype was counted many times. This rearrangement joins TRBV20-1 to TRBJ2-1; TRBD2 might be the D (5 bases). Trimming took 6 bases from V and 6 from J, leaving 12 bases between them. Germline V gene sequence: CDR1 DFQATT, CDR2 SNEGSKA (reference sequence). The CDR3 length is 12 residues. The CDR3 nucleotides read TGCAGTGCAACCCTAACTAGCAATGAGCAGTTCTTC. Translation gives CSATLTSNEQFF.

This clonotype showed up many times. V gene TRBV19 combines with J gene TRBJ1-2; 11 nucleotides agree with TRBD1. The CDR3 totals 14 residues. V dropped 5 bases and J dropped 8; count of bases not matched to a gene: 7. From germline, CDR1 is LNHDA and CDR2 SQIVND (reference sequence). The CDR3 nucleotides are TGTGCCAGTAGTCCAGGACAGGGGGCGGTCGGCTACACCTTC. Protein: CASSPGQGAVGYTF.

This clonotype was seen ten or more times. V gene TRBV12-3 or TRBV12-4 combines with J gene TRBJ2-1, with D tentatively TRBD1 (5 bases). CDR3 length: 17 residues. V was trimmed by 1 base and J by 0 bases, leaving 13 bases between them. CDR3 loop: CASSLGGHTSSYNEQFF. CDR3 coding DNA: TGTGCCAGCAGTTTAGGGGGCCACACCTCCTCCTACAATGAGCAGTTCTTC.

This rearrangement joins TRBV30 to TRBJ2-1; D ambiguous. Germline assignment: CDR1 GTSNPN and CDR2 SVGIG (reference sequence). The CDR3 length is 12 residues. Trimming took 2 bases from V and 4 from J, leaving 6 bases between them. In nucleotides, the CDR3 is TGTGCCTGGAGTCTCCCTTACAATGAGCAGTTCTTC. Its translation: CAWSLPYNEQFF.

This clonotype occurred many times. V gene TRBV2 combines with J gene TRBJ1-6; D perhaps matches TRBD1 (6 bases). Trimming left V 3 bases short and J 10 bases short, with 10 bases between. The CDR3 is made up of 13 amino acids. Germline values: CDR1 SNHLY, CDR2 FYNNEI. Here the CDR3 reads CASSEVGGSPLHF. The CDR3 DNA is TGTGCCAGCAGTGAGGTAGGGGGATCACCCCTCCACTTT.

This clonotype was observed many times. The chain has TRBV5-5 and TRBJ2-5; D call uncertain. CDR1 is SGHKS and CDR2 is YYEKEE in the germline V gene (reference sequence). This CDR3 comprises 13 residues. V was trimmed by 2 bases and J by 2 bases, leaving 7 bases between them. The CDR3 DNA reads as TGTGCCAGCAGCTTCTGGCAGCAAGAGACCCAGTACTTC. Translating gives CASSFWQQETQYF.

At least ten counts were recorded for this clonotype. This sequence joins TRBV20-1 and TRBJ1-1; TRBD1 matches 7 bases. This CDR3 contains 14 residues. CDR1 and CDR2 from the germline V gene are DFQATT and SNEGSKA (reference sequence). V gave up 3 bases and J gave up 1 base; unmatched junction bases: 5. The CDR3 region has the DNA TGCAGTGCTAGCCTGCGGGACAGGAACACTGAAGCTTTCTTT. Its protein product is CSASLRDRNTEAFF.

This clonotype was seen ten or more times. The V and J genes are TRBV12-3 or TRBV12-4 and TRBJ2-1; D ambiguous. The germline V and J ends were trimmed by 4 bases and 8 bases, with 12 bases remaining between them. The CDR3 has 13 residues. The CDR3 sequence: CASSSDAGDEQFF. The CDR3 DNA reads TGTGCCAGCAGTTCTGACGCTGGGGATGAGCAGTTCTTC.